A single sample is the source of the 14 T cell receptor beta chains below, sequenced in a study of cytomegalovirus exposure and HLA in healthy donors (dated by TCRdb to 2015 to 2018). Libraries were constructed by the immunoSEQ multiplex PCR assay. For the multiplex PCR, a mixture combining 60 forward primers for TCR Vbeta segments and 13 reverse primers for TCR Jbeta segments was used. In its TCRdb copy, this immuneACCESS table keeps in-frame sequences only and misses some clones. Where compared with another copy, unresolved V genes explain less than half of these, and the others have no known cause. The sample table records under 200,000 clones; around three quarters of these occur just once. The ten largest clonotypes hold 2% to 2.5% of the sample. The sequenced sample consisted of PBMCs. These receptors all come from a woman in her twenties or thirties in good health and CMV-seropositive.

V usage is TRBV10-2 and J usage is TRBJ1-2, with D unclear. The CDR3 spans 15 residues. V gave up 3 bases and J gave up 4 bases, with 15 bases separating them. The germline gives CDR1 WSHSY, CDR2 SAAADI. The CDR3 sequence: CASSEGTPEVYGYTF. DNA of the CDR3: TGCGCCAGCAGTGAAGGCACCCCGGAGGTCTATGGCTACACCTTC.

V is TRBV5-1 and J is TRBJ2-7; 9 bases map to TRBD1. Germline CDR1 and CDR2: SGHRS and YFSETQ. This CDR3 is 15 amino acids long. Trimming at V came to 3 bases and at J to 3 bases, leaving 7 bases not matched to a gene. In DNA, the CDR3 is TGCGCCAGCAGCTGGGAGACAGGGGGGGACTACGAGCAGTACTTC. Encoded protein: CASSWETGGDYEQYF.

The chain carries TRBV28 and TRBJ2-3; 9 positions match TRBD1. The germline V gene has CDR1 MDHEN and CDR2 SYDVKM. CDR3 length: 16 amino acids. The junction had 9 bases not matched to a gene; V was cut back by 5 bases and J by 3 bases. The CDR3 loop is CASSEIGTGRTDTQYF. DNA of the CDR3: TGTGCCAGCAGTGAGATAGGGACAGGGCGTACAGATACGCAGTATTTT.

This sequence joins TRBV7-9 and TRBJ2-7; a weak D match, TRBD2 (6 bases). This CDR3 is 15 amino acids long. The ends were cut back, 4 bases at V and 4 bases at J, with 17 bases in the middle. CDR1 is SEHNR, CDR2 FQNEAQ, per germline (reference sequence). CDR3 amino acids: CASSYERAGGYEQYF. The CDR3 DNA reads as TGTGCCAGCAGCTACGAACGAGCTGGGGGGTACGAGCAGTACTTC.

The chain carries TRBV7-2 and TRBJ2-5; D is ambiguous. V was trimmed by 5 bases and J by 5 bases, leaving 6 bases between them. Germline V lookup: CDR1 SGHTA, CDR2 FQGNSA. This CDR3 spans 11 amino acids. The CDR3 reads CASSPLETQYF. In DNA form, the CDR3 reads TGTGCCAGCAGCCCCCTGGAGACCCAGTACTTC.

The V and J genes are TRBV30 and TRBJ2-1, with 11 positions matching TRBD2. Germline values: CDR1 GTSNPN, CDR2 SVGIG (reference sequence). CDR3 length: 13 residues. J gave up 6 bases and V 6 bases, and 4 bases lay outside the gene matches. The CDR3 DNA is TGTGCCTGCCGACTAGCGGGGATCAATGAGCAGTTCTTC. Its protein product is CACRLAGINEQFF.

V is TRBV29-1 and J is TRBJ1-1; D perhaps matches TRBD1 (5 bases). CDR1 and CDR2 (germline): SQVTM, ANQGSEA. The CDR3 is 13 amino acids. The V gene lost 7 bases and the J gene lost 1 base, with 13 bases spanning the gap. The CDR3 reads CSAATQGNTEAFF. For the CDR3, the DNA is TGCAGCGCCGCAACCCAGGGGAACACTGAAGCTTTCTTT.

This clone was seen a few times. The chain employs TRBV6-5 and TRBJ1-2, with TRBD1 matching over 7 bases. The CDR3 is 13 residues long. The V gene end was trimmed by 5 bases and the J gene end by 8 bases; junction bases not matched to a gene: 8. CDR1 and CDR2 (germline): MNHEY, SVGAGI. The CDR3 DNA reads as TGTGCCAGCAGTGAAACAGGGGTAGAAGGCTACACCTTC. Translating gives CASSETGVEGYTF.

The V gene is TRBV19, the J gene TRBJ1-1; TRBD1 agrees at 9 bases. Trimming took 7 bases from V and 5 from J; bases not matched to a gene: 8. CDR1 is LNHDA, CDR2 SQIVND, per germline (reference sequence). This CDR3 is built from 14 residues. CDR3 sequence: CASTTGTGYTEAFF. The CDR3 DNA sequence: TGTGCCAGTACGACCGGGACAGGGTATACTGAAGCTTTCTTT.

J is TRBJ1-2 and V is TRBV28; no definite D call. V lost 5 bases and J lost 2, with 15 bases in between. Germline V CDR1 and CDR2: MDHEN, SYDVKM. The CDR3 sequence is 15 residues long. CDR3 nucleotides: TGTGCCAGCAGTCTAAAGCCGGGATTGAACTATGGCTACACCTTC. This gives the protein CASSLKPGLNYGYTF.

This clone has just one count. The J gene is TRBJ2-2, the V gene TRBV7-9; the D is unclear. Trimming pared 2 bases from V and 4 bases from J, leaving 8 bases between. This CDR3 has 14 residues. Per germline, CDR1 SEHNR and CDR2 FQNEAQ (reference sequence). CDR3 amino acids: CASSLIRSTGELFF. The CDR3 DNA is TGTGCCAGCAGCTTAATCCGTAGCACCGGGGAGCTGTTTTTT.

This clone occurred once. This sequence joins TRBV9 and TRBJ2-1, with 12 bases fitting TRBD2. This CDR3 is 15 amino acids long. V shed 0 bases and J 6 bases; nucleotides not matched to a gene: 1. Looked up from germline, CDR1 is SGDLS and CDR2 is YYNGEE. For the CDR3, the DNA is TGTGCCAGCAGCGTAGCTAGCGGGGGGGCCAATGAGCAGTTCTTC. Translation: CASSVASGGANEQFF.

This chain joins TRBV10-1 and TRBJ2-1; 16 bases agree with TRBD2. Germline loops: CDR1 WNHNN, CDR2 SYGVQD (reference sequence). The CDR3 has 17 residues. V lost 5 bases to trimming and J lost 5 bases; unmatched junction nucleotides: 6. The CDR3 here is CASSSGLAGGSHNEQFF. The DNA of the CDR3 is TGCGCCAGCAGTTCGGGACTAGCGGGAGGGTCTCACAATGAGCAGTTCTTC.

The J gene is TRBJ1-5, the V gene TRBV7-9; 9 bases are a match to TRBD1. In germline, CDR1 is SEHNR, CDR2 FQNEAQ (reference sequence). Trimming cost V 5 bases and J 0 bases; bases outside gene matches: 8. This CDR3 has 17 amino acids. The CDR3 DNA sequence: TGTGCCAGCAGCCTGGACAGGGGCTTGTATAGCAATCAGCCCCAGCATTTT. Its protein product is CASSLDRGLYSNQPQHF.